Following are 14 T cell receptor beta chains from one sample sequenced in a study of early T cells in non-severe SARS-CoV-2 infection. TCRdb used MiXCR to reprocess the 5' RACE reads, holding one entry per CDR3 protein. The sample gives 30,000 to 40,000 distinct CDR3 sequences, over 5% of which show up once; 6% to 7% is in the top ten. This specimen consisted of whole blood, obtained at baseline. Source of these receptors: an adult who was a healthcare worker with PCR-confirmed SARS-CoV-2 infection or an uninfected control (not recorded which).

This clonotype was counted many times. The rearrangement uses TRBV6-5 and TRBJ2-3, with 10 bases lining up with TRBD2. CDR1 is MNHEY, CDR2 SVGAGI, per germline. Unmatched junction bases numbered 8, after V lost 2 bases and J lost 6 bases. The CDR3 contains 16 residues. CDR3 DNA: TGTGCCAGCAGTTACACGGCTAGCGGGAGCGGTGATACGCAGTATTTT. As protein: CASSYTASGSGDTQYF.

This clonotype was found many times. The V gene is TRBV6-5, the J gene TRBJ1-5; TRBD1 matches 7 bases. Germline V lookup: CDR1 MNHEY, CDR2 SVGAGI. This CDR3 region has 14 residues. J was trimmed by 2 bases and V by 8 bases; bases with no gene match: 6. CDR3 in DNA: TGTGCCAGCGCGAAAGACAGGGGCAATCAGCCCCAGCATTTT. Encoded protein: CASAKDRGNQPQHF.

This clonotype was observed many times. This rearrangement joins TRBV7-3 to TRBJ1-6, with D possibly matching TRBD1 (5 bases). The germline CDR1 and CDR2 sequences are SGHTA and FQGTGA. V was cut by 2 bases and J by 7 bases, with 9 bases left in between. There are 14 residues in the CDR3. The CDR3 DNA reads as TGTGCCAGCAGCTTAGGGGGGAACAATTCACCCCTCCACTTT. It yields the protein CASSLGGNNSPLHF.

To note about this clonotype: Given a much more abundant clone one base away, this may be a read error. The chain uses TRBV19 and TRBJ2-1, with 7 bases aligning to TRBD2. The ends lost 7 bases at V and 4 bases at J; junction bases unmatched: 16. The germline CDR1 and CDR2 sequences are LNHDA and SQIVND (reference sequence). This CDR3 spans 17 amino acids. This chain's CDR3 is CASKTMGTTSGYNEQFF. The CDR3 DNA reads TGTGCCAGTAAAACCATGGGGACTACCTCGGGGTACAATGAGCAGTTCTTC.

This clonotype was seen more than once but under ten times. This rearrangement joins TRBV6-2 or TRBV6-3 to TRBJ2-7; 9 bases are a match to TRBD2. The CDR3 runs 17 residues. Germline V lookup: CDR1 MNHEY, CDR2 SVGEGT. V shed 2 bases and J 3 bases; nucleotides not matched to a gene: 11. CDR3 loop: CASSYGGLARGNYEQYV. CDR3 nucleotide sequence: TGTGCCAGCAGTTACGGCGGACTAGCGAGGGGGAACTACGAGCAGTACGTC.

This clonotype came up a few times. The CDR3 is CASSQDGREGRETQYF. CDR3 nucleotides: TGTGCCAGCAGCCAAGATGGACGGGAGGGCCGCGAGACCCAGTACTTC. V is TRBV3-2 and J is TRBJ2-5; the DNA was not compared with TRBD2, the D call given in the table. TRBV3-2 is a documented pseudogene. This CDR3 contains 16 residues.

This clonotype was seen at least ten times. The CDR3 here is CASSKEGGPRTQYF. The CDR3 bases are TGTGCCAGTAGTAAAGAGGGAGGGCCTCGGACCCAGTACTTC. J is TRBJ2-5 and V is TRBV19; 7 bases are shared with TRBD2. V shed 4 bases and J 7 bases; nucleotides not matched to a gene: 9. The CDR3 runs to 14 residues. Germline V gene data show CDR1 as LNHDA and CDR2 as SQIVND (reference sequence).

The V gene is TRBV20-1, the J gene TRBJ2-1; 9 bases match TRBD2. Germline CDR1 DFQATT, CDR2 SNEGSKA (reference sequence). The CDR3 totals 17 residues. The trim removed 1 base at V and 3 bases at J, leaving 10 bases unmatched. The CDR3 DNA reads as TGCAGTGCTAGAGCAGGACTTGGGACTAGCCACTACAATGAGCAGTTCTTC. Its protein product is CSARAGLGTSHYNEQFF.

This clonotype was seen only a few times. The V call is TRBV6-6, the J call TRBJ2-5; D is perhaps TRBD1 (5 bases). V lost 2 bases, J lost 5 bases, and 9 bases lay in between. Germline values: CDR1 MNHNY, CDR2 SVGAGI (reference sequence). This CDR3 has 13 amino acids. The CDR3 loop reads CASSYGHVETQYF. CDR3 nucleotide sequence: TGTGCCAGCAGTTACGGACATGTGGAGACCCAGTACTTC.

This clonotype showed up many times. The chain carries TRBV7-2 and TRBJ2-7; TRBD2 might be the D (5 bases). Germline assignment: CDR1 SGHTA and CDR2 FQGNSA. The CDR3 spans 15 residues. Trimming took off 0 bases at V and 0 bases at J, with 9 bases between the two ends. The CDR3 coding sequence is TGTGCCAGCAGCTTAGCTGCGGGCCTCTCCTACGAGCAGTACGTC. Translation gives CASSLAAGLSYEQYV.

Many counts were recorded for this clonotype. The CDR3: CATSRDQGYEQYF. In nucleotides, the CDR3 is TGTGCCACCAGCAGAGATCAAGGGTACGAGCAGTACTTC. The chain combines TRBV15 with TRBJ2-7; D call uncertain. The CDR3 covers 13 residues. V lost 0 bases to trimming and J lost 4 bases, with 7 bases between them. Germline-derived CDR1 and CDR2 are LNHNV and YYDKDF (reference sequence).

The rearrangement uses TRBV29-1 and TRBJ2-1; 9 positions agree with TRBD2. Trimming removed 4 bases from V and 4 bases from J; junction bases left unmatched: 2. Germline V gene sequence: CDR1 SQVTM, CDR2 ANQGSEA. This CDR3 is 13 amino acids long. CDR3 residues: CSVGLAAYNEQFF. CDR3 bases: TGCAGCGTTGGACTAGCGGCTTACAATGAGCAGTTCTTC.

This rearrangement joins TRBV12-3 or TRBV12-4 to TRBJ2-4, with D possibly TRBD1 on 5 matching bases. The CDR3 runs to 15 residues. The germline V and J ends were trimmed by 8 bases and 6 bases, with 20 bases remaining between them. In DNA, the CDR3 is TGTGCCAGCTCAGGGTCATGGATTCGCGGAAACATTCAGTACTTC. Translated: CASSGSWIRGNIQYF.

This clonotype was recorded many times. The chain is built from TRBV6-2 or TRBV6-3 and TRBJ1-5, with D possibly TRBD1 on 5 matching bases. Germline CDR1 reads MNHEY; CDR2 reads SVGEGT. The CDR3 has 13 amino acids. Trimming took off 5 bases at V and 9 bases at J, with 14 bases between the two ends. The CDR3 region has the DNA TGTGCCAGCAGTCCGGGGCCCTTTGTGCCCCAGCATTTT. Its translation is CASSPGPFVPQHF.